This TCR beta chain was identified during a study of cytomegalovirus exposure and HLA in healthy donors. The overall study: Genotyping of 398 donors showed that over 80% belonged to the Caucasian-associated ancestry cluster.

Findings and caveats of the study: Sequencing had likely introduced a cluster of highly shared sequence variants as an artifact. Later on, a genetic analysis was performed. It linked a missense variant in DCLRE1C with V- and J-gene trimming of TCR beta. Most TCR beta V segments were productive about 87% or about 30% of the time in an earlier analysis.

13 Jbeta primers and 60 Vbeta primers were used for the PCR. The repertoire was sequenced with immunoSEQ multiplex PCR; TCRdb's copy has only in-frame clones and lacks some. This table holds 140,000 or so clones, approximately 68% found once. J gave up 10 bases and V 7 bases, and 11 bases lay outside the gene matches. The CDR3 contains 15 residues. Germline V gene lookup returns CDR1 LNHDA and CDR2 SQIVND (reference sequence). Only one count was recorded for this clone. Its antigen is undetermined. The chain joins TRBV19 to TRBJ1-6; TRBD1 agrees at 9 bases. The clonotype originates from a man aged 35-49 years in good health and CMV-seronegative. Sequencing was performed on PBMCs. The CDR3 coding sequence is TGTGCCAGTACTCCCGGGACAGGGTACGGCTCACCCCTCCACTTT. Residues: CASTPGTGYGSPLHF.